Each of the 17 T cell receptor beta chains below was sequenced from the same sample in a study of human T cells and chemical hapten exposure. TCRdb itself ran the RACE reads through MiXCR, one entry per CDR3 protein. This sample has approximately 82,000 distinct CDR3 sequences, with about 6.6% found just once. Documented time point: patch test 2, 6 weeks after DPC sensitization. Treatment described: therapeutic diphenylcyclopropenone sensitization with weekly scalp DPC. Specimen: whole blood, collected in connection with sensitization to the hapten diphenylcyclopropenone (DPC). These receptors all stem from a woman aged 25 to 39 with alopecia areata. Some clones in this sample may be carry-over from other donors' samples.

This clonotype was detected many times. This chain joins TRBV6-6 and TRBJ1-1, with 7 positions matching TRBD1. From germline, CDR1 is MNHNY and CDR2 SVGAGI (reference sequence). The CDR3 runs to 17 residues. J was trimmed by 5 bases and V by 7 bases; bases with no gene match: 19. The CDR3 region is CASINLLGRQGGTEAFF. The DNA for the CDR3 is TGTGCCAGCATAAATCTACTGGGTCGACAGGGAGGGACTGAAGCTTTCTTT.

This clonotype was observed at least ten times. This chain links TRBV18 with TRBJ1-5, with unresolved D. V shed 4 bases and J shed 2 bases, with 9 bases lying between them. The CDR3 sequence is 14 residues long. CDR1 is KGHSH and CDR2 is LQKENI in the germline V gene. The CDR3 loop is CASSQDVGNQPQHF. The CDR3 DNA sequence: TGTGCCAGCTCACAGGATGTAGGCAATCAGCCCCAGCATTTT.

This clonotype has a count of ten or more. The V and J genes are TRBV12-3 or TRBV12-4 and TRBJ2-3; TRBD2 matches 8 bases. J gave up 1 base and V 10 bases, and 4 bases lay outside the gene matches. This CDR3 is 13 amino acids long. In DNA, the CDR3 is TGTGCCACCGACGGGGGGGGCACAGATACGCAGTATTTT. Its translation is CATDGGGTDTQYF.

There are many counts of this clonotype. V usage is TRBV11-2 and J usage is TRBJ2-1, with no clear D. Germline V gene lookup returns CDR1 SGHAT and CDR2 FQNNGV. This CDR3 has 13 residues. Trimming cost V 0 bases and J 6 bases, with 6 bases left between them. The CDR3 nucleotides are TGTGCCAGCAGCTTAGAAGCCTTCAATGAGCAGTTCTTC. Translating gives CASSLEAFNEQFF. Full variable domain (missing parts from reference TRBV11-2 and TRBJ2-1): EAGVAQSPRYKIIEKRQSVAFWCNPISGHATLYWYQQILGQGPKLLIQFQNNGVVDDSQLPKDRFSAERLKGVDSTLKIQPAKLEDSAVYLCASSLEAFNEQFFGPGTRLTVL.

Regarding this clonotype: Being one base from a much bigger clone, this may be a read error. This chain connects TRBV20-1 to TRBJ1-5; D is unresolved. This CDR3 is 12 amino acids long. Germline-derived CDR1 and CDR2 are DFQATT and SNEGSKA (reference sequence). The CDR3 bases are TGCAGTGCTGGAGATTTGAATCAGCCCCAGCATTTT. Protein product: CSAGDLNQPQHF.

In this sample, this clonotype turned up many times. This chain joins TRBV27 and TRBJ2-3; TRBD2 aligns across 7 bases. CDR3 length: 17 residues. The V segment lost 1 base and the J segment 5 bases; nucleotides outside the gene matches: 12. Germline assignment: CDR1 MNHEY and CDR2 SMNVEV (reference sequence). CDR3 sequence: CASSLLNVAGVKDTQYF. Here the CDR3 DNA reads TGTGCCAGCAGTTTATTAAATGTGGCGGGGGTGAAAGATACGCAGTATTTT.

Only a few counts were recorded for this clonotype. The rearrangement uses TRBV23-1 and TRBJ2-7, with 14 bases fitting TRBD2. TRBV23-1 is flagged as an ORF with uncertain function. CDR3 length equals 16 residues. The J segment lost 3 bases and the V segment lost 4 bases, leaving 5 bases of the junction unmatched. The CDR3 here is CASSPGLAGGFYEQYF. Written as DNA, the CDR3 is TGCGCCAGCAGTCCCGGACTAGCGGGGGGTTTCTACGAGCAGTACTTC.

This clonotype was detected ten times or more. The J gene is TRBJ2-1, the V gene TRBV11-1; 9 bases are a match to TRBD2. The CDR3 length is 16 residues. Germline CDR1 reads SGHAT; CDR2 reads FQDESV (reference sequence). With 5 bases clipped from V and 0 bases from J, the junction kept 5 bases outside the gene matches. CDR3 amino acids: CASSILAGSSYNEQFF. The CDR3 nucleotides are TGTGCCAGCAGCATACTAGCGGGTTCCTCCTACAATGAGCAGTTCTTC.

This clonotype was seen at least ten times. V usage is TRBV7-3 and J usage is TRBJ2-5, with D unclear. V was trimmed by 0 bases and J by 5 bases, leaving 7 bases between them. The germline V gene has CDR1 SGHTA and CDR2 FQGTGA. The CDR3 is made up of 13 amino acids. CDR3 DNA: TGTGCCAGCAGCTTAACTGGTGGGGAGACCCAGTACTTC. This encodes CASSLTGGETQYF.

This clonotype was found a few times. This chain uses TRBV11-2 with TRBJ1-1, with TRBD1 identical over 10 bases. The germline V gene encodes CDR1 SGHAT and CDR2 FQNNGV. After removal of 3 bases from V and 2 bases from J, the junction contained 9 bases not matched to a gene. CDR3 length equals 17 residues. The CDR3 region is CASSFAGQGRTNTEAFF. CDR3 bases: TGTGCCAGCAGCTTCGCGGGACAGGGGAGGACCAACACTGAAGCTTTCTTT.

This clonotype has at least ten counts. This chain connects TRBV18 to TRBJ1-2, with D possibly being TRBD1 (6 bases). Per germline, CDR1 KGHSH and CDR2 LQKENI. V was pared by 3 bases and J by 2 bases, with 10 bases between. The length of the CDR3 is 14 residues. The CDR3, as DNA: TGTGCCAGCTCACCCTTGACAGGCAACTATGGCTACACCTTC. As protein: CASSPLTGNYGYTF.

This chain joins TRBV5-1 and TRBJ1-6; 9 nucleotides match TRBD1. The ends lost 5 bases at V and 7 bases at J; junction bases unmatched: 7. The CDR3 consists of 15 residues. Germline CDR1 is SGHRS and CDR2 is YFSETQ. CDR3 amino acids: CASRDRGGSNSPLHF. In DNA, the CDR3 is TGCGCCAGCAGGGACAGGGGTGGTTCGAATTCACCCCTCCACTTT.

Many counts were recorded for this clonotype. CDR3: CASSGTEGSYEQYF. CDR3 in DNA: TGTGCCAGCAGCGGGACCGAAGGATCCTACGAGCAGTACTTC. The chain links TRBV6-2 or TRBV6-3 to TRBJ2-7; the D call may be TRBD1 or TRBD2 (5 bases each). The V end was cut by 6 bases, the J end by 1 base, with 13 bases between. The CDR3 runs to 14 residues. Germline CDR1 is MNHEY and CDR2 is SVGEGT.

The chain links TRBV12-3 or TRBV12-4 to TRBJ1-5; 8 nucleotides match TRBD1. The V and J ends lost 5 bases and 7 bases, in that order; junction bases with no gene match: 13. This CDR3 has 16 amino acids. The CDR3 nucleotides read TGTGCCAGCAGTGCCTCACAAGACAGGGGCGGACAGCCCCAGCATTTT. Translation gives CASSASQDRGGQPQHF.

This clonotype has ten or more counts. The rearrangement links TRBV5-1 to TRBJ2-3, with D possibly matching TRBD1 (6 bases). Germline CDR1 and CDR2: SGHRS and YFSETQ. The CDR3 extends over 16 amino acids. The germline V and J ends were trimmed by 0 bases and 7 bases, with 18 bases remaining between them. For the CDR3, the DNA is TGCGCCAGCAGCTTGGCTGGCCAGGGGATACAGAATACGCAGTATTTT. Translation: CASSLAGQGIQNTQYF.

The sample holds many counts of this clonotype. J is TRBJ1-2 and V is TRBV5-6, with 8 positions matching TRBD1. Trimming took 0 bases from V and 5 from J; bases not matched to a gene: 6. There are 15 residues in the CDR3. Germline assignment: CDR1 SGHDT and CDR2 YYEEEE. The CDR3: CASSLGDRKGYGYTF. CDR3 in DNA: TGTGCCAGCAGCTTGGGGGACAGGAAAGGATATGGCTACACCTTC.

This clonotype was picked up many times. This chain links TRBV10-2 with TRBJ2-2; 10 bases match TRBD1. Germline assignment: CDR1 WSHSY and CDR2 SAAADI. This CDR3 has 17 amino acids. Trimming took 6 bases from V and 4 from J; bases not matched to a gene: 11. CDR3 loop: CASRTPWGTGATGELFF. CDR3 DNA: TGCGCCAGCAGGACACCTTGGGGGACAGGGGCCACCGGGGAGCTGTTTTTT.